A selection of T cell receptor beta chains follows, all from one sample in a study of T cell responses to AZD1222 COVID-19 vaccine. Here immunoSEQ multiplex PCR was the method, and the copy in TCRdb shows in-frame clones only, minus some. The sample contains around 92,000 clones, just over 90% of which appear only once. The sequencing here drew on peripheral blood, taken on day 0 of AZD1222 vaccination. The source of these receptors is an adult in good health. Both conserved end residues are trimmed from each CDR3. The size field is filled for only some rows; it gives once, few, many or a size class.

cdr3_aa | v_call | clone_size | j_call
ASSHSGTLQETQY | TRBV19 | - | TRBJ2-5
ASSLPYQPQH | TRBV12-3/TRBV12-4 | - | TRBJ1-5
ASSPQGGNSPLH | TRBV11-2 | - | TRBJ1-6
ATSRDPTGRSNQPQH | TRBV15 | - | TRBJ1-5
ASSISESGGTEAF | TRBV19 | hyperexpanded | TRBJ1-1
ASSLDGGGSTDTQY | TRBV7-9 | few | TRBJ2-3
ASSLKGAPPGELF | TRBV7-3 | - | TRBJ2-2
ASSKQISNQPQH | TRBV19 | - | TRBJ1-5
ASSLRPGHANSPLH | TRBV5-6 | - | TRBJ1-6
ASSLAPTGGTPQH | TRBV7-9 | - | TRBJ1-5